This T cell receptor (beta chain) was sequenced for a study of Graves' ophthalmopathy and Graves' hyperthyroidism. Exclusion covered patients with other autoimmune diseases or uncontrolled infections (as well as pregnancy or lactation). The sequenced template was RNA, covering the TCR beta CDR3 region. The first-round RT-PCR employed HTBI primers together with the Qiagen OneStep RT-PCR kit. A multiplex PCR was then performed as the second round. TCRdb ran MiXCR on the multiplex PCR reads and lists one entry per CDR3 protein. The sample has more than 300,000 distinct CDR3 sequences, about 18% seen once; the top ten hold 2.4%. V gave up 1 base and J gave up 5 bases, with 8 bases separating them. This CDR3 is built from 14 residues. Germline V CDR1 and CDR2: SGHAT, FQNNGV.

The chain is built from TRBV11-2 and TRBJ2-2, with unresolved D. Sequenced sample: peripheral blood. This receptor was obtained from an adult woman with stable Graves' hyperthyroidism. CDR3 protein: CASSLAWGTGELFF. The CDR3 DNA sequence: TGTGCCAGCAGCTTAGCGTGGGGAACCGGGGAGCTGTTTTTT.